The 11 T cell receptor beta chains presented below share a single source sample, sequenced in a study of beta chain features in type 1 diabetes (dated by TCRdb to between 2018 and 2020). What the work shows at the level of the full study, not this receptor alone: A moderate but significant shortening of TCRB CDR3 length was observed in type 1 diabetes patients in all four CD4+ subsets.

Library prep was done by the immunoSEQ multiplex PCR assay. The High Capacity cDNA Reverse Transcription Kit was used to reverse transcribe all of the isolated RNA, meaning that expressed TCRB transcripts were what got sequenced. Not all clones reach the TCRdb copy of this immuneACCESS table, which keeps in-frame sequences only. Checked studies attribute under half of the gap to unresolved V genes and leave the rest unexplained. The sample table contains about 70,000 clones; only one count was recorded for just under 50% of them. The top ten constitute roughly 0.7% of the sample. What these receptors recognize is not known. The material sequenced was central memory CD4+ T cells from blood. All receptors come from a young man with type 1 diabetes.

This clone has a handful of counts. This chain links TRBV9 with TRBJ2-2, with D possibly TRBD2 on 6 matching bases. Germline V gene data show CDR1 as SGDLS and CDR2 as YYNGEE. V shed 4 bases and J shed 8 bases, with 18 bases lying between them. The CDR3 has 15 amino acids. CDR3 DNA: TGTGCCAGCAGCACCCGGGACTTTGAGGGAGGGGAGCTGTTTTTT. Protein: CASSTRDFEGGELFF.

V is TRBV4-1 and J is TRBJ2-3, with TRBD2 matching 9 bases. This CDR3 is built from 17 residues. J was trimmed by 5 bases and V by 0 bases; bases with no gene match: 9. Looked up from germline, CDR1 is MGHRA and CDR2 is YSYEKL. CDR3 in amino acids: CASSQEAAGGPQDTQYF. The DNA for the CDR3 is TGCGCCAGCAGCCAAGAAGCGGCGGGGGGGCCCCAAGATACGCAGTATTTT.

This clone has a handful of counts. The CDR3 DNA follows: TGTGCCAGCAAGCCGGGTACGGACTATGGCTACACCTTC. Protein product: CASKPGTDYGYTF. The gene calls are TRBV2 and TRBJ1-2; D gene uncertain. Germline values: CDR1 SNHLY, CDR2 FYNNEI. V lost 7 bases, J lost 3 bases, and 12 bases lay in between. The CDR3 loop spans 13 amino acids.

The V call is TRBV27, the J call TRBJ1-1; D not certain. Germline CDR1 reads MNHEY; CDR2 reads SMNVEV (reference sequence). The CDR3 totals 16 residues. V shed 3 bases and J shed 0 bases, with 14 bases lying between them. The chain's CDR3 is CASSFNEALLNTEAFF. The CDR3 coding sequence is TGTGCCAGCAGTTTCAATGAAGCCCTTCTGAACACTGAAGCTTTCTTT.

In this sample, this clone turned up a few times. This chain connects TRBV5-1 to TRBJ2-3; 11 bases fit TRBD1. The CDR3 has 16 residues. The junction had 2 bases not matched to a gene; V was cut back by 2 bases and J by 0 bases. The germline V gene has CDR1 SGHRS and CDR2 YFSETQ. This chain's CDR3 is CASSFGQGASTDTQYF. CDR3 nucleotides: TGCGCCAGCAGCTTTGGACAGGGGGCGAGCACAGATACGCAGTATTTT.

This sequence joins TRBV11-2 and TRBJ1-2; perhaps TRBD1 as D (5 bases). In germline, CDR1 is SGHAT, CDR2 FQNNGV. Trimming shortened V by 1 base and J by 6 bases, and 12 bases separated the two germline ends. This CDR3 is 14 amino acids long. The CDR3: CASSLGSGRDGYTF. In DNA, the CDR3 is TGTGCCAGCAGCTTAGGGTCAGGGAGGGATGGCTACACCTTC.

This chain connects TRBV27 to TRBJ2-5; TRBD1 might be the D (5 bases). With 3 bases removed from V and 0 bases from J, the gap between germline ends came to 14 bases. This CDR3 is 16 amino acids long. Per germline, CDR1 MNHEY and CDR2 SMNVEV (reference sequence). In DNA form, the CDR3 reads TGTGCCAGCAGTTTCAGTGATCAGGGCTACCAAGAGACCCAGTACTTC. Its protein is CASSFSDQGYQETQYF.

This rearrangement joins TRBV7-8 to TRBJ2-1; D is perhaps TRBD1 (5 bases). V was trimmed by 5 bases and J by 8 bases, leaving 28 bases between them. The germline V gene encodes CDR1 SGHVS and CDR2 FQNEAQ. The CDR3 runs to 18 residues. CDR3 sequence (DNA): TGTGCCAGCAGCCAGTGGCTGGCGGCGGCAGGGCGTCAGGATGAGCAGTTCTTC. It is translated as CASSQWLAAAGRQDEQFF.

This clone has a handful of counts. The CDR3 reads CASSYSRGLENIQYF. CDR3 in DNA: TGTGCCAGCAGTTACTCGCGGGGGTTAGAAAACATTCAGTACTTC. The chain recombines TRBV6-6 with TRBJ2-4; TRBD2 matches at 7 bases. Trimming removed 0 bases from V and 5 bases from J; junction bases left unmatched: 4. This CDR3 is 15 amino acids long. Germline CDR1 MNHNY, CDR2 SVGAGI (reference sequence).

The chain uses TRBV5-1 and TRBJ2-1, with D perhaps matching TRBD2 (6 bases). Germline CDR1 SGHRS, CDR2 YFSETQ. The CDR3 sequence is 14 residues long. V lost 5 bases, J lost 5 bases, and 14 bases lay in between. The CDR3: CASREGSGNNEQFF. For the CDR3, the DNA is TGCGCCAGCAGGGAGGGGTCCGGGAACAATGAGCAGTTCTTC.

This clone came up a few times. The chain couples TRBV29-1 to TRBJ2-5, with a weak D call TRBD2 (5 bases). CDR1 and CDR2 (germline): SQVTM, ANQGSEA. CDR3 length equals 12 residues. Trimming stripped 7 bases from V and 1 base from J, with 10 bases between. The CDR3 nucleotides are TGCAGCGCCTCCGGGATCCAAGAGACCCAGTACTTC. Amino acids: CSASGIQETQYF.